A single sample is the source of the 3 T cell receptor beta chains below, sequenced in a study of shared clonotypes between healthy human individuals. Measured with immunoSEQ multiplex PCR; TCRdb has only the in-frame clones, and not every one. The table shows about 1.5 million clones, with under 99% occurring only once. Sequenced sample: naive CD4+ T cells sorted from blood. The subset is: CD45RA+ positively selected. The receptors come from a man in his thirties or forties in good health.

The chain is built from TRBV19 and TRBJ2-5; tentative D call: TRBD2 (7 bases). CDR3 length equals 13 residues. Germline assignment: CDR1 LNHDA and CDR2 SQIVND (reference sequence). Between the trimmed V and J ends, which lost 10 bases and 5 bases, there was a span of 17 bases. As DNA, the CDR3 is TGTGCCACAAACCCCCGGGGGGCTGAGACCCAGTACTTC. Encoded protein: CATNPRGAETQYF.

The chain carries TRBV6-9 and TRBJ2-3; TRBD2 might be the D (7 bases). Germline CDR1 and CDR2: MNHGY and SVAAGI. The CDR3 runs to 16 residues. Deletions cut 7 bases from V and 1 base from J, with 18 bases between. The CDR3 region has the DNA TGTGCCAGCAAACGCGGGAGCGAGGGGGGCACAGATACGCAGTATTTT. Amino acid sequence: CASKRGSEGGTDTQYF.

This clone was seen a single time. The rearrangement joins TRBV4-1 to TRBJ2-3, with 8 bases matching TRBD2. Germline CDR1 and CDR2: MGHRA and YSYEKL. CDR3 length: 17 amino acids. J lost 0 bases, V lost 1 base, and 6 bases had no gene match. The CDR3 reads CASSQAPTSASTDTQYF. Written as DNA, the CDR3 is TGCGCCAGCAGCCAAGCTCCGACTAGCGCCAGCACAGATACGCAGTATTTT.